This T cell receptor (beta chain) came from a study of OX40 agonist ivuxolimab in advanced cancers. As for the study in general: Cohort: roughly 80% men, mean age about 62, aged roughly 23 to 79.

Whole-study findings and limits: Not determined was the antigen specificity of the expanded peripheral T cells. By week 6 at 0.1 to 3.0 mg/kg, blood CD4+ and CD8+ T cells had expanded clonally.

On this clone: The antigen is unknown.

The data were produced by immunoSEQ multiplex PCR, yet TCRdb's version contains in-frame clones alone and is incomplete. The sample lists roughly 80,000 clones, 80% to 95% occurring once. V lost 5 bases and J lost 7; bases outside the gene matches: 10. Per germline, CDR1 SEHNR and CDR2 FQNEAQ (reference sequence). The CDR3 runs 15 residues. Autoimmune disease history or systemic immunosuppression excluded patients. The TCR sequence derives from an adult with an advanced solid tumor such as melanoma, head and neck, liver or kidney cancer. Sequencing used CD4+ or CD8+ T cells sorted from blood, obtained in a trial of the OX40 agonist ivuxolimab. The V and J genes are TRBV7-9 and TRBJ1-4; 7 bases match TRBD1. The CDR3 DNA is TGTGCCAGCAGCCTCGACAGGGTAGGGAGTGAAAAACTGTTTTTT. This encodes CASSLDRVGSEKLFF.